One and the same sample provided the 22 T cell receptor beta chains below, sequenced in a study of breast tumors, draining lymph nodes, adjacent tissues. TCRdb reprocessed the multiplex PCR reads via MiXCR and lists one record per CDR3 protein. This table holds some 53,000 distinct CDR3 sequences, roughly 40% found once. The specimen was breast tumor tissue. Source of these receptors: a female donor with breast cancer. Some clones in this sample may be carry-over from other donors' samples.

Worth noting for this clonotype: An end of the junction does not agree with germline; a read error may underlie this. This rearrangement joins TRBV11-2 to TRBJ2-3, with a tentative D call TRBD1 (5 bases). The CDR3 consists of 11 residues. Germline assignment: CDR1 SGHAT and CDR2 FQNNGV. CDR3 amino acids: CASSLDLGHLF. DNA for the CDR3: TGTGCCAGCAGCTTAGATCTTGGACACCTTTTT.

This clonotype came up many times. The chain recombines TRBV6-5 with TRBJ1-2; D unresolved. The ends were cut back, 0 bases at V and 4 bases at J, with 12 bases in the middle. CDR3 length: 15 residues. Germline CDR1 is MNHEY and CDR2 is SVGAGI. The CDR3 bases are TGTGCCAGCAGTTACTCGACTTCCCAGGTCTATGGCTACACCTTC. It codes for CASSYSTSQVYGYTF.

The V call is TRBV12-5, the J call TRBJ2-7; 9 bases are a match to TRBD1. Losses at the gene ends were 1 base for V and 3 bases for J; bases not matched to a gene: 19. This CDR3 contains 20 residues. Germline assignment: CDR1 LGHNT and CDR2 FRNRAP. The CDR3 reads CASGLGQGGTGDRESYEQYF. Here the CDR3 DNA reads TGTGCTAGTGGTTTGGGACAGGGCGGCACCGGGGACAGGGAAAGCTACGAGCAGTACTTC.

This clonotype was seen many times. J is TRBJ2-1 and V is TRBV7-3; the D gene is possibly TRBD1 (6 bases). V dropped 1 base and J dropped 6 bases, with 13 bases sitting between them. Germline CDR1 reads SGHTA; CDR2 reads FQGTGA. The CDR3 consists of 15 residues. The CDR3 nucleotides are TGTGCCAGCAGCTTAATGGGCGCAGGGGCCAATGAGCAGTTCTTC. Protein product: CASSLMGAGANEQFF.

There are a few counts of this clonotype. The V call is TRBV20-1, the J call TRBJ1-1; D ambiguous. V dropped 0 bases and J dropped 3 bases, with 8 bases sitting between them. There are 13 residues in the CDR3. Germline values: CDR1 DFQATT, CDR2 SNEGSKA (reference sequence). The CDR3 sequence: CSARDPWHTEAFF. The CDR3 region has the DNA TGCAGTGCTAGAGACCCCTGGCACACTGAAGCTTTCTTT.

This clonotype showed up many times. This may stem from a read error, because a much larger clone lies one nucleotide away. This rearrangement joins TRBV11-3 to TRBJ2-7, with D tentatively TRBD2 (6 bases). This CDR3 is built from 15 residues. V lost 5 bases to trimming and J lost 7 bases, with 21 bases between them. CDR1 and CDR2 from the germline V gene are SGHNT and YENEEA. CDR3 sequence: CASSRGVAAEREQYF. Here the CDR3 DNA reads TGTGCCAGCAGCCGTGGTGTAGCGGCAGAGCGGGAGCAGTACTTC. The full variable domain, in which reference TRBV11-3 and TRBJ2-7 provide the parts outside the CDR3, is EAGVVQSPRYKIIEKKQPVAFWCNPISGHNTLYWYLQNLGQGPELLIRYENEEAVDDSQLPKDRFSAERLKGVDSTLKIQPAELGDSAVYLCASSRGVAAEREQYFGPGTRLTVT.

The rearrangement joins TRBV15 to TRBJ2-1, with 15 nucleotides matching TRBD2. The germline gives CDR1 LNHNV, CDR2 YYDKDF (reference sequence). CDR3 size: 21 residues. With V trimmed by 3 bases and J by 4 bases, 16 bases remained unmatched. The CDR3 sequence: CATSSSPGLAGGRPGYNEQFF. CDR3 DNA: TGTGCCACCAGCAGCTCCCCGGGACTAGCGGGAGGACGACCCGGGTACAATGAGCAGTTCTTC.

The rearrangement links TRBV2 to TRBJ2-5; D is undetermined. Per germline, CDR1 SNHLY and CDR2 FYNNEI. Trimming removed 5 bases at V and 9 bases at J, with 19 bases between. The CDR3 consists of 14 residues. The CDR3, as DNA: TGTGCCAGCAGTCTGGAAGAGGAGAATCAGCCCCAGTACTTC. This encodes CASSLEEENQPQYF.

This clonotype came up many times. The J gene is TRBJ1-5, the V gene TRBV12-3 or TRBV12-4, with 9 bases that match TRBD1. The CDR3 loop spans 19 amino acids. Trimming took 6 bases from V and 1 from J; bases not matched to a gene: 16. As DNA, the CDR3 is TGTGCCAGCAGAGACGACAGGGGGGGTCCGGGAGGGAGCAATCAGCCCCAGCATTTT. Translated, it gives CASRDDRGGPGGSNQPQHF.

The chain joins TRBV4-3 to TRBJ1-1; no definite D call. Germline V gene data show CDR1 as LGHNA and CDR2 as YSLEER. The CDR3 has 15 residues. Trimming left V 0 bases short and J 6 bases short, with 14 bases between. CDR3 sequence: CASSQDRFGGPEAFF. The CDR3, as DNA: TGCGCCAGCAGCCAAGATAGGTTTGGTGGGCCTGAAGCTTTCTTT.

V is TRBV7-9 and J is TRBJ2-3; TRBD2 matches at 15 bases. The germline CDR1 and CDR2 sequences are SEHNR and FQNEAQ (reference sequence). This CDR3 contains 16 residues. V dropped 5 bases and J dropped 5; count of bases not matched to a gene: 5. The CDR3 DNA sequence: TGTGCCAGCAGCGGACAGGGACTAGCGGGAGGAGATACGCAGTATTTT. Protein product: CASSGQGLAGGDTQYF.

There are many counts of this clonotype. This rearrangement joins TRBV3-1 to TRBJ1-3; D possibly corresponds to TRBD1 (6 bases). The CDR3 has 16 residues. With 4 bases removed from V and 2 bases from J, the gap between germline ends came to 15 bases. In germline, CDR1 is LGHDT, CDR2 YNNKEL (reference sequence). CDR3 sequence: CASSPTLGGPGNTIYF. As DNA, the CDR3 is TGTGCCAGCAGCCCCACCCTCGGGGGGCCTGGAAACACCATATATTTT.

The chain joins TRBV7-3 to TRBJ2-1; 16 bases agree with TRBD2. CDR3 length: 17 amino acids. J gave up 4 bases and V 5 bases, and 5 bases lay outside the gene matches. The germline V gene has CDR1 SGHTA and CDR2 FQGTGA. The CDR3 region has the DNA TGTGCCAGCAGCGCCGGGACTAGCGGGAGGGGGTACAATGAGCAGTTCTTC. Residues: CASSAGTSGRGYNEQFF.

This clonotype came up many times. V usage is TRBV7-9 and J usage is TRBJ2-7; D uncertain. Germline V gives CDR1 SEHNR, CDR2 FQNEAQ (reference sequence). V was clipped by 5 bases and J by 4 bases, with 6 bases between them. The CDR3 is made up of 11 amino acids. The DNA of the CDR3 is TGTGCCAGCAGCGAGACGTACGAGCAGTACTTC. Translating it yields CASSETYEQYF.

V gene TRBV12-3 or TRBV12-4 combines with J gene TRBJ2-2, with 7 bases aligning to TRBD2. CDR3 length: 17 amino acids. V lost 5 bases and J lost 10; bases outside the gene matches: 19. The CDR3 DNA reads as TGTGCCAGCAGTCTATTGAGTATGGGGGAGGGCCGAGAGGAGCTGTTTTTT. Protein: CASSLLSMGEGREELFF.

A few counts support this clonotype. V is TRBV6-1 and J is TRBJ2-2; perhaps TRBD1 as D (6 bases). The length of the CDR3 is 14 residues. Trimming took off 7 bases at V and 3 bases at J, with 12 bases between the two ends. The germline V gene encodes CDR1 MNHNS and CDR2 SASEGT. The CDR3 reads CASTFGTHTGELFF. CDR3 DNA: TGTGCCAGCACCTTCGGGACACACACCGGGGAGCTGTTTTTT.

This chain connects TRBV20-1 to TRBJ2-7; TRBD1 is a possible D gene (5 bases). The germline V and J ends were trimmed by 3 bases and 2 bases, with 14 bases remaining between them. Germline-derived CDR1 and CDR2 are DFQATT and SNEGSKA (reference sequence). This CDR3 is built from 14 residues. CDR3 DNA: TGCAGTGCTAGTCCAGGGTCCCGAGCCTACGAGCAGTACTTC. It specifies CSASPGSRAYEQYF.

The J gene is TRBJ2-5, the V gene TRBV29-1, with 7 bases aligning to TRBD2. The CDR3 has 13 residues. Germline values: CDR1 SQVTM, CDR2 ANQGSEA. Losses at the gene ends were 3 bases for V and 3 bases for J; bases not matched to a gene: 4. CDR3 sequence: CSVDVAGEETQYF. The CDR3 bases are TGCAGCGTTGATGTGGCGGGAGAAGAGACCCAGTACTTC.

This clonotype was counted at least ten times. The V and J genes are TRBV2 and TRBJ2-7, with 9 nucleotides matching TRBD2. Unmatched junction bases numbered 7, after V lost 6 bases and J lost 1 base. Germline CDR1 SNHLY, CDR2 FYNNEI. This CDR3 spans 15 amino acids. The CDR3 loop reads CASSQTSGVSYEQYF. The CDR3 coding sequence is TGTGCCAGCAGCCAGACTAGCGGAGTTTCCTACGAGCAGTACTTC. Full variable domain (missing parts from reference TRBV2 and TRBJ2-7): EPEVTQTPSHQVTQMGQEVILRCVPISNHLYFYWYRQILGQKVEFLVSFYNNEISEKSEIFDDQFSVERPDGSNFTLKIRSTKLEDSAMYFCASSQTSGVSYEQYFGPGTRLTVT.

V and J are TRBV6-5 and TRBJ1-1; 8 bases line up with TRBD1. This CDR3 spans 15 amino acids. CDR1 is MNHEY, CDR2 SVGAGI, per germline. V lost 5 bases to trimming and J lost 6 bases; unmatched junction nucleotides: 11. This chain's CDR3 is CASSTRTGGIPEAFF. CDR3 DNA: TGTGCCAGCAGTACTAGAACAGGGGGAATACCTGAAGCTTTCTTT.

Concerning this clonotype: A junction end diverges from the germline sequence, so it may reflect a read error. CDR3 sequence (DNA): TGTGCCAGCAGCTTAGTTGGCTGGCCAGACACTGAAGCTTTC. Protein: CASSLVGWPDTEAF. The chain couples TRBV7-2 to TRBJ2-6; D gene unclear. The CDR3 spans 14 residues. Germline V gene sequence: CDR1 SGHTA, CDR2 FQGNSA.

Of note for this clonotype: A much larger clone lies a single base off, so this may be a read error. The V and J genes are TRBV28 and TRBJ2-7; no reliable D call. Germline V gene sequence: CDR1 MDHEN, CDR2 SYDVKM. This CDR3 comprises 12 residues. Deletions cut 4 bases from V and 7 bases from J, with 11 bases between. The CDR3 protein is CASSSQFQEQYF. The CDR3 bases are TGTGCCAGCAGTTCTCAATTCCAGGAGCAGTACTTC.